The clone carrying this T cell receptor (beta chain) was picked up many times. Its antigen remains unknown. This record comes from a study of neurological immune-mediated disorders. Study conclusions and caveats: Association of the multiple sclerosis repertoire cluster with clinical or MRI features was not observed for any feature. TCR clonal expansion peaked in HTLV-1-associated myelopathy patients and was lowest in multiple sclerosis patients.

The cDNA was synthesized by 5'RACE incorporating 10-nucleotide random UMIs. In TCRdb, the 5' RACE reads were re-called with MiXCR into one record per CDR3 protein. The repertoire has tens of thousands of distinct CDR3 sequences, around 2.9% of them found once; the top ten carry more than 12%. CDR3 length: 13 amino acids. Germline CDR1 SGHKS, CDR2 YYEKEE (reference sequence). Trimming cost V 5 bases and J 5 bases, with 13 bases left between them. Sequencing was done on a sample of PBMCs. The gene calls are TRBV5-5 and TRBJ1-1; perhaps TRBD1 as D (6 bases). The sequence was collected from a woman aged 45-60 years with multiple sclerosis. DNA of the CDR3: TGTGCCAGCAGACGAGGGGGTGGAACTGAAGCTTTCTTT. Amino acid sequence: CASRRGGGTEAFF.